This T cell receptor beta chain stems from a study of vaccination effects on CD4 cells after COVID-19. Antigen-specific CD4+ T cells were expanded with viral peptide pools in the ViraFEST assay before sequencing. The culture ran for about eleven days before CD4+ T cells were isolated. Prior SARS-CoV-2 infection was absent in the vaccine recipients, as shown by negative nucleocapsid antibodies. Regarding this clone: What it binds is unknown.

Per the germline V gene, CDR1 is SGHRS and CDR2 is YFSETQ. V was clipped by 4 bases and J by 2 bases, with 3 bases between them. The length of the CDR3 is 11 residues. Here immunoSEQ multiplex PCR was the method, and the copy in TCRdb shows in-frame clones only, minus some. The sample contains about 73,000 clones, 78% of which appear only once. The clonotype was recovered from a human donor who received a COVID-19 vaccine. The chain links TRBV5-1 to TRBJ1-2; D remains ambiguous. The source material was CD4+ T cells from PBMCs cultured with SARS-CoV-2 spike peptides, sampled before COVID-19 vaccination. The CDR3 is CASSDNYGYTF. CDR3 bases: TGCGCCAGCAGCGACAACTATGGCTACACCTTC. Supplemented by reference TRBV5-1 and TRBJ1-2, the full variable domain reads KAGVTQTPRYLIKTRGQQVTLSCSPISGHRSVSWYQQTPGQGLQFLFEYFSETQRNKGNFPGRFSGRQFSNSRSEMNVSTLELGDSALYLCASSDNYGYTFGSGTRLTVV.